This T cell receptor (beta chain) is from a study of CD8 T cell repertoires and HIV-1 epitope variants. Study-level background: Epitopes were three Gag families plus Nef HW9 and YT9.

The assay was immunoSEQ multiplex PCR, and TCRdb's table has in-frame clones only and misses some. This sample yields about 95,000 clones, of which roughly 80% are seen a single time; roughly 24% belongs to the top ten. The sequence was obtained from a male donor with HIV. The sequenced sample was uncultured baseline CD8+ T cells from peripheral blood mononuclear cells (PBMCs).

The CDR3 DNA is TGTGCCAGCAGCCCAGGGACGGCGAACTATGGCTACACCTTC. It is translated as CASSPGTANYGYTF. The genes are TRBV7-2 and TRBJ1-2, with D tentatively TRBD1 (5 bases). The length of the CDR3 is 14 residues. CDR1 is SGHTA, CDR2 FQGNSA, per germline. Trimming removed 5 bases from V and 2 bases from J, with 12 bases in between. Variable domain in full (rest from reference TRBV7-2 and TRBJ1-2): GAGVSQSPSNKVTEKGKDVELRCDPISGHTALYWYRQSLGQGLEFLIYFQGNSAPDKSGLPSDRFSAERTGGSVSTLTIQRTQQEDSAVYLCASSPGTANYGYTFGSGTRLTVV.